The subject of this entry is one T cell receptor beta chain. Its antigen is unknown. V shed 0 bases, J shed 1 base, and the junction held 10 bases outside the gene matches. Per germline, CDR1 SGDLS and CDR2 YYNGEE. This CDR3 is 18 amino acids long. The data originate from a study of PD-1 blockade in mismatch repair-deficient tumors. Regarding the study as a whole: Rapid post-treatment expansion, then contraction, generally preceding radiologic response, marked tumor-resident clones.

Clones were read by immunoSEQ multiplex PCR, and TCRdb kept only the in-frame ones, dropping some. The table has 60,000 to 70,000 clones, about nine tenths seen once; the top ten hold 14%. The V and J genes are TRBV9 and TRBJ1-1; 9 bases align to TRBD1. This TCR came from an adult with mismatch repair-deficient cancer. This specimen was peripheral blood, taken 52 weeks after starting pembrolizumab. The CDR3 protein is CASSVAATGGGRNTEAFF. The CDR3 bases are TGTGCCAGCAGCGTAGCAGCAACAGGGGGCGGGAGGAACACTGAAGCTTTCTTT.